This paragraph covers one TCR beta chain sequence. What it binds is not known. Libraries were prepared by immunoSEQ multiplex PCR; TCRdb keeps only in-frame clonotypes and omits some of them. The table has 200,000 to 250,000 clones, approximately 65% seen once. The record originates from a study of shared clonotypes between healthy human individuals. Turning to the study itself: Ranging from 18 to 49 in age, donors were two women and a few men. Each donor contributed plates that comprised three CD4 naive, three CD4 memory, two CD8 naive and one CD8 memory.

Germline values: CDR1 SGHDN, CDR2 FVKESK. The CDR3 contains 13 residues. The V and J ends lost 8 bases and 7 bases respectively, with 15 bases between them. Nashville, Tennessee was home to all donors, who were Caucasian adults. The study's findings and limits: It was the non-shared clonotypes that had lower generation probabilities than clonotypes shared by all four donors.

This sequence originates from a man younger than 45 in good health. The V and J genes are TRBV14 and TRBJ1-3; D gene unclear. The specimen sequenced was memory CD4+ T cells sorted from blood. The sample's subset: CD45RA-negative fraction. The CDR3 sequence: CASSHSPGNTIYF. The CDR3 region has the DNA TGTGCCAGCTCGCACAGCCCGGGGAACACCATATATTTT.